The following is a TCR beta chain sequence with its context. TCRdb's table, derived via immunoSEQ multiplex PCR, lists solely in-frame clones and lacks some. The repertoire has about 48,000 clones, about nine tenths of them found once; the top ten carry 5.1%. The data stem from a study of blood T cell repertoires in COVID-19. Overall study context: PBMCs, B-cell-depleted T cells, or T cells provided the cDNA or gDNA that made up the material.

V shed 4 bases, J shed 2 bases, and the junction held 2 bases outside the gene matches. The CDR3 spans 14 residues. The V gene's germline CDR1 is SGDLS and CDR2 YYNGEE. The rearrangement uses TRBV9 and TRBJ2-1, with 8 bases identical to TRBD2. Sequencing was carried out using peripheral blood. This TCR was sampled from a man aged 70 or older with acute or convalescent COVID-19. In DNA form, the CDR3 reads TGTGCCAGCAGCAATAGCGGGGCCTACAATGAGCAGTTCTTC. Translated, it gives CASSNSGAYNEQFF.